The T cell receptor beta chain under discussion was sequenced for a study of blood T cell repertoires in COVID-19 (dated by TCRdb to 2020 to 2022). In terms of the full investigation: Samples covering the acute and convalescent phases of COVID-19 were provided by collaborators in the United States, Italy and Spain. The material from the prospective study consisted of cDNA or gDNA derived from T cells, B-cell-depleted T cells, or PBMCs. The dataset comprised deeply sampled blood TCRbeta repertoires from subjects exposed to, actively infected with, or recovered from COVID-19. The repertoires were released in a freely available public database intended as a resource for research on the immune response to SARS-CoV-2. The samples were drawn from two sources: the first 160 participants of the ongoing ImmuneRACE study, and 950 to 1,500 subjects contributed by 6 global collaborators. A de-identified subject ID, COVID-19 status, age in years and sex were almost always included in the sample metadata. Where available, HLA class I and class II types were taken from metadata supplied by the sample provider and were not determined by assay-based typing. Here is what the overall study found, with its caveats: The quantity of clinical and demographic metadata differed by source and by participant and was supplied without curation.

Whole blood was collected in K2EDTA tubes by collaborating institutions according to the institutions' own protocols. Collaborator samples were shipped for TCRbeta analysis as frozen whole blood, isolated PBMCs, or DNA extracted from either sample type. TCRbeta CDR3 regions were amplified from genomic DNA using the immunoSEQ Assay, a bias-controlled multiplex PCR. Regarding the original processing steps: Within the assay, amplification of reference gene primers was used to estimate how many nucleated cells each sample contained. To quantify the absolute abundance of each unique TCRbeta CDR3 rearrangement, sequence reads were collapsed and filtered. For each sample, productive Simpson clonality was calculated as the square root of Simpson's diversity index across productive rearrangements. Here the immuneACCESS table is served through TCRdb, limited to in-frame sequences with V and J called. Missing clones are a known gap in these copies; in checked studies unresolved V genes cover under half, and the rest lacks a known reason. That table is the source of V, J and clone size, and D and trimming were worked out from the DNA. This sample lists about 230,000 clones; around 78% were detected once. 2% to 3% of the sample is taken by the ten largest.

A note on this clone: Its antigen is not yet known. No quality values exist for individual bases; no much larger clone is one base distant.

Sequences GTSNPN (CDR1) and SVGIG (CDR2) are obtained from the germline V gene (reference sequence). The CDR3 contains 13 residues, cysteine and phenylalanine counted. Only the CDR3 portion is preserved as DNA: 39 bases, with reading frame beginning at the first base. Trimming takes 4 bases off V and 1 base off J; junction bases not matched to a gene: 2. This receptor chain uses TRBV30 and TRBJ1-1; TRBD1 aligns with 8 central bases. The sequence derives from a woman aged 65 to 85 with active or convalescent COVID-19. The sequencing sample was made of peripheral blood. Read as DNA, the sequence is TGTGCCTGGAAGGACAGGGAGAACACTGAAGCTTTCTTT. This is translated as CAWKDRENTEAFF.